This is a list of T cell receptor beta chains from one sample in a study of regulatory T cells in long-lasting Graves disease. From the multiplex PCR reads, TCRdb called clonotypes with MiXCR, one entry per CDR3 protein. The data show under 300,000 distinct CDR3 sequences, 15% to 20% seen once. Here the sequenced sample was peripheral blood mononuclear cells (PBMCs), taken at new diagnosis, from a patient treated with antithyroid drugs. These receptors were obtained from a female donor with Graves disease. CDR3s include the opening cysteine and the closing phenylalanine or tryptophan. Fields, in order: clone size, J gene, V gene, D gene, CDR3 protein, CDR3 DNA. A D gene is named only where the DNA matches it firmly. Part of the rows lack a size; the others show once, few, many or a class for expanded clones.

clone size: -
J gene: TRBJ2-7
V gene: TRBV11-2
D gene: TRBD1
CDR3 protein: CASSRFGTGLGTPGEQYF
CDR3 DNA: TGTGCCAGCAGCCGATTTGGGACAGGACTCGGGACTCCCGGTGAGCAGTACTTC

clone size: many
J gene: TRBJ2-1
V gene: TRBV20-1
D gene: -
CDR3 protein: CSARISGVQFF
CDR3 DNA: TGCAGTGCTAGAATTAGTGGGGTGCAGTTCTTC

clone size: few
J gene: TRBJ2-3
V gene: TRBV6-2/TRBV6-3
D gene: TRBD2
CDR3 protein: CASTPSGSADTQYF
CDR3 DNA: TGTGCCAGCACCCCTAGCGGGAGCGCAGATACGCAGTATTTT

clone size: many
J gene: TRBJ1-2
V gene: TRBV7-9
D gene: -
CDR3 protein: CASSLSRGEGYTF
CDR3 DNA: TGTGCCAGCAGCTTATCCAGGGGTGAGGGCTACACCTTC

clone size: many
J gene: TRBJ2-5
V gene: TRBV6-2/TRBV6-3
D gene: -
CDR3 protein: CASRPPTGAKETQYF
CDR3 DNA: TGTGCCAGCAGACCACCGACGGGAGCTAAAGAGACCCAGTACTTC

clone size: many
J gene: TRBJ2-3
V gene: TRBV6-1
D gene: TRBD1
CDR3 protein: CASRQTGADTQYF
CDR3 DNA: TGTGCCAGCAGACAGACAGGGGCAGATACGCAGTATTTT

clone size: -
J gene: TRBJ1-5
V gene: TRBV6-5
D gene: -
CDR3 protein: CASSYLGNPGNQPQHF
CDR3 DNA: TGTGCCAGCAGTTACCTAGGGAACCCGGGTAATCAGCCCCAGCATTTT

clone size: -
J gene: TRBJ2-1
V gene: TRBV7-2
D gene: TRBD2
CDR3 protein: CAVTTSSVEQFF
CDR3 DNA: TGTGCCGTAACGACTAGCTCGGTTGAGCAGTTCTTC

clone size: many
J gene: TRBJ2-1
V gene: TRBV18
D gene: -
CDR3 protein: CASSPSFRGNEQFF
CDR3 DNA: TGTGCCAGCTCACCAAGTTTCCGTGGCAATGAGCAGTTCTTC

clone size: many
J gene: TRBJ1-1
V gene: TRBV7-2
D gene: TRBD1
CDR3 protein: CASSPYRGSEAFF
CDR3 DNA: TGTGCCAGCAGCCCCTACAGGGGATCTGAAGCTTTCTTT

clone size: many
J gene: TRBJ2-1
V gene: TRBV7-2
D gene: TRBD2
CDR3 protein: CASSALPGLAGVLGYNEQFF
CDR3 DNA: TGTGCCAGCAGCGCCCTTCCGGGACTAGCGGGAGTCTTGGGTTACAATGAGCAGTTCTTC

clone size: many
J gene: TRBJ1-3
V gene: TRBV7-8
D gene: -
CDR3 protein: CASSLKREASGNTIYF
CDR3 DNA: TGTGCCAGCAGCTTAAAGAGGGAGGCGTCTGGAAACACCATATATTTT

clone size: -
J gene: TRBJ2-1
V gene: TRBV3-1
D gene: TRBD2
CDR3 protein: CASSQYQGLAGVFWRDEQFF
CDR3 DNA: TGTGCCAGCAGCCAATATCAGGGACTAGCGGGAGTATTCTGGCGCGATGAGCAGTTCTTC

clone size: many
J gene: TRBJ2-4
V gene: TRBV7-2
D gene: TRBD2
CDR3 protein: CASSLEGSGRGTRVQYF
CDR3 DNA: TGTGCCAGCAGCTTAGAGGGTAGCGGGAGGGGGACAAGGGTTCAGTACTTC

clone size: many
J gene: TRBJ2-1
V gene: TRBV11-3
D gene: -
CDR3 protein: CASSYENEQFF
CDR3 DNA: TGTGCCAGCAGCTACGAGAATGAGCAGTTCTTC

clone size: many
J gene: TRBJ2-3
V gene: TRBV7-2
D gene: TRBD1
CDR3 protein: CASSTDRDSTDTQYF
CDR3 DNA: TGTGCCAGCAGCACAGACAGGGACAGCACAGATACGCAGTATTTT

clone size: many
J gene: TRBJ2-1
V gene: TRBV30
D gene: TRBD2
CDR3 protein: CAWTSRVTSGNIYNEQFF
CDR3 DNA: TGTGCCTGGACCAGTAGGGTAACTAGCGGGAATATCTACAATGAGCAGTTCTTC

clone size: many
J gene: TRBJ2-1
V gene: TRBV6-1
D gene: TRBD2
CDR3 protein: CASSLSGRYNEQFF
CDR3 DNA: TGTGCCAGCAGTCTTAGCGGGAGGTACAATGAGCAGTTCTTC

clone size: many
J gene: TRBJ2-1
V gene: TRBV19
D gene: TRBD1
CDR3 protein: CASNRGPPYNEQFF
CDR3 DNA: TGTGCCAGTAACAGGGGACCCCCATACAATGAGCAGTTCTTC

clone size: -
J gene: TRBJ2-5
V gene: TRBV12-3/TRBV12-4
D gene: -
CDR3 protein: CASATGYETQYF
CDR3 DNA: TGTGCCAGCGCAACAGGGTACGAGACCCAGTACTTC

clone size: -
J gene: TRBJ2-5
V gene: TRBV4-1
D gene: TRBD2
CDR3 protein: CASSQDGLAGALQETQYF
CDR3 DNA: TGCGCCAGCAGCCAAGATGGACTAGCGGGAGCTCTCCAAGAGACCCAGTACTTC

clone size: -
J gene: TRBJ1-1
V gene: TRBV5-1
D gene: -
CDR3 protein: CASSSRRGNTEAFF
CDR3 DNA: TGCGCCAGCAGCTCCCGACGAGGGAACACTGAAGCTTTCTTT

clone size: many
J gene: TRBJ1-2
V gene: TRBV28
D gene: -
CDR3 protein: CASTMALQGLRNYGYTF
CDR3 DNA: TGTGCCAGCACCATGGCCCTACAGGGTCTGAGGAACTATGGCTACACCTTC

clone size: many
J gene: TRBJ1-1
V gene: TRBV2
D gene: -
CDR3 protein: CASWLNGGADTEAFF
CDR3 DNA: TGTGCCAGCTGGCTGAACGGGGGCGCGGACACTGAAGCTTTCTTT

clone size: -
J gene: TRBJ2-3
V gene: TRBV7-2
D gene: -
CDR3 protein: CASSSLSSTQYF
CDR3 DNA: TGTGCCAGCAGCTCGCTATCAAGTACGCAGTATTTT

clone size: many
J gene: TRBJ1-1
V gene: TRBV7-2
D gene: TRBD1
CDR3 protein: CASSWDSSNTEAFF
CDR3 DNA: TGTGCCAGCAGCTGGGACAGTTCGAACACTGAAGCTTTCTTT

clone size: many
J gene: TRBJ1-1
V gene: TRBV2
D gene: -
CDR3 protein: CASSSFMNTEAFF
CDR3 DNA: TGTGCCAGCAGCTCCTTTATGAACACTGAAGCTTTCTTT

clone size: many
J gene: TRBJ1-3
V gene: TRBV29-1
D gene: TRBD1
CDR3 protein: CSVGTGLAGNTIYF
CDR3 DNA: TGCAGCGTCGGGACAGGGCTGGCTGGAAACACCATATATTTT

clone size: few
J gene: TRBJ2-7
V gene: TRBV20-1
D gene: -
CDR3 protein: CNARDLRSSTYEQYF
CDR3 DNA: TGCAATGCTAGAGATTTGCGGTCTTCCACCTACGAGCAGTACTTC

clone size: many
J gene: TRBJ1-1
V gene: TRBV12-5
D gene: -
CDR3 protein: CASGLSRGTMNTEAFF
CDR3 DNA: TGTGCTAGTGGTTTGTCCCGTGGGACAATGAACACTGAAGCTTTCTTT

clone size: many
J gene: TRBJ2-3
V gene: TRBV4-3
D gene: -
CDR3 protein: CASSQEVGHTQYF
CDR3 DNA: TGCGCCAGCAGCCAAGAGGTAGGACATACGCAGTATTTT

clone size: -
J gene: TRBJ1-1
V gene: TRBV9
D gene: TRBD1
CDR3 protein: CASSTTPGGRRPAEAFF
CDR3 DNA: TGTGCCAGCAGCACCACCCCAGGGGGGCGCCGCCCAGCTGAAGCTTTCTTT

clone size: many
J gene: TRBJ2-2
V gene: TRBV7-9
D gene: TRBD2
CDR3 protein: CASSSPGGSNTGELFF
CDR3 DNA: TGTGCCAGCAGTTCCCCGGGGGGGTCGAACACCGGGGAGCTGTTTTTT

clone size: many
J gene: TRBJ2-5
V gene: TRBV7-6
D gene: -
CDR3 protein: CASSLVGRGAQETQYF
CDR3 DNA: TGTGCCAGCAGCTTAGTAGGGAGAGGGGCCCAAGAGACCCAGTACTTC

clone size: many
J gene: TRBJ2-1
V gene: TRBV2
D gene: -
CDR3 protein: CAVGGRETNEQFF
CDR3 DNA: TGTGCCGTGGGCGGCAGGGAGACCAATGAGCAGTTCTTC

clone size: many
J gene: TRBJ1-4
V gene: TRBV7-2
D gene: TRBD1
CDR3 protein: CASSVGRDRTAPFEKLFF
CDR3 DNA: TGTGCCAGCAGCGTTGGACGGGACAGGACGGCCCCTTTTGAAAAACTGTTTTTT

clone size: many
J gene: TRBJ1-4
V gene: TRBV4-2
D gene: -
CDR3 protein: CASSLFGDNEKLFF
CDR3 DNA: TGTGCCAGCAGCCTATTCGGTGATAATGAAAAACTGTTTTTT

clone size: many
J gene: TRBJ2-3
V gene: TRBV2
D gene: -
CDR3 protein: CASSALSAPQYF
CDR3 DNA: TGTGCCAGCAGTGCCCTCTCAGCCCCGCAGTATTTT

clone size: few
J gene: TRBJ2-3
V gene: TRBV27
D gene: -
CDR3 protein: CASSPQGSTDTQYF
CDR3 DNA: TGTGCCAGCAGTCCCCAGGGGAGCACAGATACGCAGTATTTT

clone size: many
J gene: TRBJ2-7
V gene: TRBV20-1
D gene: -
CDR3 protein: CSARGQEGEQYF
CDR3 DNA: TGCAGTGCTAGAGGACAGGAGGGCGAGCAGTACTTC

clone size: many
J gene: TRBJ2-1
V gene: TRBV28
D gene: TRBD1
CDR3 protein: CASSSRQGDYNEQFF
CDR3 DNA: TGTGCCAGCAGTTCCCGACAGGGGGACTACAATGAGCAGTTCTTC

clone size: few
J gene: TRBJ2-3
V gene: TRBV19
D gene: TRBD2
CDR3 protein: CASRIAGGVDTQYF
CDR3 DNA: TGTGCCAGTAGGATAGCGGGAGGGGTAGATACGCAGTATTTT

clone size: -
J gene: TRBJ1-1
V gene: TRBV30
D gene: TRBD1
CDR3 protein: CAWSMGGQGNTEAFF
CDR3 DNA: TGTGCCTGGAGTATGGGGGGACAGGGTAACACTGAAGCTTTCTTT

clone size: many
J gene: TRBJ2-1
V gene: TRBV20-1
D gene: TRBD2
CDR3 protein: CSASGAGTSGNYNEQFF
CDR3 DNA: TGCAGTGCTAGTGGGGCGGGGACTAGCGGGAACTACAATGAGCAGTTCTTC

clone size: many
J gene: TRBJ2-1
V gene: TRBV24-1
D gene: TRBD2
CDR3 protein: CATSDPGLDRYNEQFF
CDR3 DNA: TGTGCCACCAGTGACCCTGGACTAGATAGGTACAATGAGCAGTTCTTC

clone size: many
J gene: TRBJ1-1
V gene: TRBV9
D gene: TRBD1
CDR3 protein: CASSRGDRFNTEAFF
CDR3 DNA: TGTGCCAGCAGCAGGGGGGACAGATTTAACACTGAAGCTTTCTTT

clone size: many
J gene: TRBJ2-5
V gene: TRBV2
D gene: -
CDR3 protein: CASSSDYLSETQYF
CDR3 DNA: TGTGCCAGCAGCTCCGACTATTTGTCTGAGACCCAGTACTTC